These 8 T cell receptor beta chains originate from one sample sequenced in a study. Tregs were sorted as CD4+CD25+CD127-/low cells. A single record per CDR3 protein comes from TCRdb applying MiXCR to the 5' RACE reads. The sample consists of tens of thousands of distinct CDR3 sequences, 22% of them appearing once. The specimen was Tregs sorted from a lymph node. These receptors were collected from a female donor with breast cancer.

This clonotype was counted many times. The chain uses TRBV4-1 and TRBJ2-5; TRBD2 agrees at 10 bases. The CDR3 length is 14 residues. V was clipped by 1 base and J by 4 bases; unmatched bases: 0. Per the germline V gene, CDR1 is MGHRA and CDR2 is YSYEKL. CDR3 sequence reads: CASSQASGRETQYF. In DNA form, the CDR3 reads TGCGCCAGCAGCCAAGCTAGCGGGAGAGAGACCCAGTACTTC.

This clonotype is labeled medium-sized. The rearrangement joins TRBV4-2 to TRBJ2-2; 7 nucleotides match TRBD1. V lost 1 base to trimming and J lost 1 base; unmatched junction nucleotides: 0. Germline loops: CDR1 LGHNA, CDR2 YNFKEQ. The CDR3 sequence is 15 residues long. CDR3 nucleotides: TGTGCCAGCAGCCAAGGGACAGGGAACACCGGGGAGCTGTTTTTT. It encodes CASSQGTGNTGELFF.

This clonotype was found a few times. J is TRBJ2-7 and V is TRBV7-9; no definite D call. CDR1 and CDR2 (germline): SEHNR, FQNEAQ (reference sequence). CDR3 length equals 11 residues. The germline V and J ends were trimmed by 6 bases and 7 bases, with 10 bases remaining between them. CDR3 DNA: TGTGCCAGCAGTCGGTCTGGGGAGCAGTACTTC. Translated, it gives CASSRSGEQYF.

This clonotype was picked up many times. This chain uses TRBV13 with TRBJ1-6, with D perhaps TRBD1 (6 bases). Germline CDR1 and CDR2: PRHDT and FYEKMQ (reference sequence). The CDR3 covers 15 residues. V shed 5 bases and J shed 10 bases, with 18 bases lying between them. The CDR3 sequence: CASSEGGRRSSPLHF. The DNA of the CDR3 is TGTGCCAGCAGCGAAGGGGGACGAAGGAGCTCACCCCTCCACTTT.

CDR3 sequence: CASVRDRGPQNIQYF. The CDR3 DNA reads as TGTGCCAGCGTCCGTGACAGGGGCCCCCAAAACATTCAGTACTTC. This sequence joins TRBV7-2 and TRBJ2-4; 8 nucleotides agree with TRBD1. This CDR3 comprises 15 residues. Trimming at V came to 8 bases and at J to 5 bases, leaving 11 bases not matched to a gene. Germline assignment: CDR1 SGHTA and CDR2 FQGNSA.

There are a few counts of this clonotype. The CDR3 loop is CASSVEAVGANVLTF. The DNA for the CDR3 is TGTGCCAGCAGCGTAGAGGCAGTAGGGGCCAACGTCCTGACTTTC. The chain links TRBV9 to TRBJ2-6, with D unresolved. Germline assignment: CDR1 SGDLS and CDR2 YYNGEE. Trimming pared 0 bases from V and 4 bases from J, leaving 8 bases between. The CDR3 runs 15 residues.

This clonotype was counted a few times. This chain uses TRBV5-1 with TRBJ2-5, with 10 bases matching TRBD2. There are 17 residues in the CDR3. With V trimmed by 0 bases and J by 5 bases, 10 bases remained unmatched. The germline CDR1 and CDR2 sequences are SGHRS and YFSETQ. The CDR3 region has the DNA TGCGCCAGCAGCTTGGGGGCTCTAGCGGGAGCCGTGGAGACCCAGTACTTC. Its protein is CASSLGALAGAVETQYF.

The V and J genes are TRBV4-1 and TRBJ2-7, with TRBD2 identical over 8 bases. V gave up 1 base and J gave up 1 base; unmatched junction bases: 9. CDR3 length: 17 amino acids. Germline values: CDR1 MGHRA, CDR2 YSYEKL. The CDR3 sequence: CASSQAPTSGISYEQYF. In DNA, the CDR3 is TGCGCCAGCAGCCAAGCACCAACTAGCGGAATATCCTACGAGCAGTACTTC.